The T cell receptor beta chain described here comes from a study of T-cell reconstitution after alpha-beta-depleted transplantation in children. Researchers prepared the TCRbeta library using unique molecular identifiers, the study reports. TCRdb analysed the PCR reads with MiXCR anew, one entry per CDR3 protein. The sample lists nearly 550,000 distinct CDR3 sequences; approximately 20% were seen once. This clonotype was counted only a few times. Trimming cost V 5 bases and J 6 bases, with 11 bases left between them. The germline V gene encodes CDR1 DFQATT and CDR2 SNEGSKA (reference sequence). CDR3 size: 12 residues.

This chain connects TRBV20-1 to TRBJ2-1; D is ambiguous. The TCR was taken from a human donor who donated a stem cell graft to a child with acute lymphoblastic leukemia. The sequenced sample was PBMCs from the stem cell graft donor, obtained from the stem cell graft. The CDR3 loop is CSAPRTLNEQFF. The CDR3, as DNA: TGCAGTGCTCCCCGTACCCTCAATGAGCAGTTCTTC.